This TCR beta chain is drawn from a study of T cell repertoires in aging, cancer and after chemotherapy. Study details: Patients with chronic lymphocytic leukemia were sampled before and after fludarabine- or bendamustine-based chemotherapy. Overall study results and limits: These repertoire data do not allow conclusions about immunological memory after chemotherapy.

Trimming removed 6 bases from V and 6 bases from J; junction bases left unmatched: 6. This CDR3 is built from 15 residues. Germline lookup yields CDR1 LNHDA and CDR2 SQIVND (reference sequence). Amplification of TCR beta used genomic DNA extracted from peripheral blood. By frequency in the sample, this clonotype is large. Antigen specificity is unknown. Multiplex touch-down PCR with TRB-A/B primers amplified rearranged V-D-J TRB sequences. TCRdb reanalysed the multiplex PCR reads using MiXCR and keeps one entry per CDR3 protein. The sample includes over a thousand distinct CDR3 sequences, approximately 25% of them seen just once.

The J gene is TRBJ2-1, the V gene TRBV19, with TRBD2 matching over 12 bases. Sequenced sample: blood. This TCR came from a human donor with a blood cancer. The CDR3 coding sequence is TGTGCCAGTAGCCCACTAGCGGGAGGAGGCAATGAGCAGTTCTTC. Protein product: CASSPLAGGGNEQFF.